Shown below are 4 T cell receptor beta chains from a single sample sequenced in a study of T cells in Graves' hyperthyroidism and ophthalmopathy. RNA transcripts provided the source from which TCR beta CDR3 regions were amplified. Using the HTBI primer set, a first-round RT-PCR was run on the TCR CDR3. TCRdb re-derived calls from the multiplex PCR reads in MiXCR, one entry per CDR3 protein. Here the sample spans 640,000 or so distinct CDR3 sequences, approximately 14% being singletons. The specimen was blood. Receptors originate from a woman under 30 with Graves' ophthalmopathy.

In its sample, this clonotype was seen many times. The chain carries TRBV7-2 and TRBJ2-1; maybe TRBD2 (6 bases). This CDR3 has 16 residues. The germline V gene encodes CDR1 SGHTA and CDR2 FQGNSA. V was trimmed by 3 bases and J by 7 bases, leaving 19 bases between them. CDR3 loop: CASSFGAGRDPNEQFF. The CDR3 DNA follows: TGTGCCAGCAGCTTCGGCGCGGGAAGAGACCCTAATGAGCAGTTCTTC. Based on the CDR3 plus reference TRBV7-2 and TRBJ2-1, the full variable domain is GAGVSQSPSNKVTEKGKDVELRCDPISGHTALYWYRQSLGQGLEFLIYFQGNSAPDKSGLPSDRFSAERTGGSVSTLTIQRTQQEDSAVYLCASSFGAGRDPNEQFFGPGTRLTVL.

This clonotype has a count of ten or more. CDR3 residues: CASSSRPTQEETQYF. As DNA, the CDR3 is TGTGCCAGCAGCTCCCGACCAACCCAAGAGGAGACCCAGTACTTC. The chain recombines TRBV7-8 with TRBJ2-5; the D is unclear. The CDR3 extends over 15 amino acids. The germline V and J ends were trimmed by 4 bases and 5 bases, with 17 bases remaining between them. The V gene's germline CDR1 is SGHVS and CDR2 FQNEAQ.

This clonotype was seen ten or more times. The CDR3 nucleotides read TGTGCCAGCAGCCAAGTGGTTGGGTCCTACGAGCAGTACTTC. Translated, it gives CASSQVVGSYEQYF. This chain links TRBV3-1 with TRBJ2-7; D uncertain. CDR1 and CDR2 (germline): LGHDT, YNNKEL (reference sequence). The CDR3 length is 14 residues. V gave up 1 base and J gave up 1 base, with 8 bases separating them.

This clonotype was observed a few times. It may be a read error: a sequence one base away is much more abundant. This rearrangement joins TRBV7-2 to TRBJ1-1; no firm D call. Germline V gene sequence: CDR1 SGHTA, CDR2 FQGNSA. The V and J ends lost 6 bases and 1 base respectively, with 9 bases between them. CDR3 length: 13 residues. This chain's CDR3 is CASRVRQNTEAFF. The CDR3 nucleotides read TGTGCCAGCAGGGTGAGACAGAACACTGAAGCTTTCTTT.